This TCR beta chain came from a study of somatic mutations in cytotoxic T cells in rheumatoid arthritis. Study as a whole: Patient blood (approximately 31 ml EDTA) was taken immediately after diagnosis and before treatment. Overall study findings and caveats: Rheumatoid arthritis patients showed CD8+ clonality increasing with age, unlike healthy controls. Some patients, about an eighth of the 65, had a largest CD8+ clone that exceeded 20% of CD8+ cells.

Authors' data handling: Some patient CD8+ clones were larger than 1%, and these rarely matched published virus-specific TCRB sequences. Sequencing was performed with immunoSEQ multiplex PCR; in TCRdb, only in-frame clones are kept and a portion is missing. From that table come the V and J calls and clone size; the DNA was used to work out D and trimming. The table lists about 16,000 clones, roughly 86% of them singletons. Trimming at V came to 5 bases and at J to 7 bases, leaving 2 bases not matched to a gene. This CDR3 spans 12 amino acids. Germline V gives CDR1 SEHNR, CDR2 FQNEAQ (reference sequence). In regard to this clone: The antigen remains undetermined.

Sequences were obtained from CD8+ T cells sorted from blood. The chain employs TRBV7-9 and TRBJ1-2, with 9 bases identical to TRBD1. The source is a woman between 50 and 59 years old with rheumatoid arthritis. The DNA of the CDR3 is TGTGCCAGCAGCCTACAGGGGGCTGGCTACACCTTC. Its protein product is CASSLQGAGYTF.